Listed here are 26 T cell receptor beta chains from one sample, sequenced in a study of response to subunit inactivated influenza vaccine. TCRdb ran MiXCR on the RT-PCR reads and lists one entry per CDR3 protein. In the table there are under 850,000 distinct CDR3 sequences, less than 20% of which are singletons. The material sequenced was PBMCs from blood, taken roughly 5 days after vaccination. All receptors derive from a man over 45 who received an inactivated influenza vaccine.

The chain couples TRBV7-2 to TRBJ1-1; no reliable D call. The CDR3 runs 14 residues. Trimming took off 2 bases at V and 0 bases at J, with 7 bases between the two ends. Germline CDR1 and CDR2: SGHTA and FQGNSA. CDR3 coding DNA: TGTGCCAGCAGCTTATGGGAGTTGAACACTGAAGCTTTCTTT. It is translated as CASSLWELNTEAFF.

A word on this clonotype: A much larger clone lies a single base off, so this may be a read error. The rearrangement uses TRBV10-2 and TRBJ2-1; 12 nucleotides line up with TRBD2. V trimming: 2 bases; J trimming: 10 bases; junction bases outside the gene matches: 6. Germline V gene sequence: CDR1 WSHSY, CDR2 SAAADI. The CDR3 is 15 residues long. The CDR3 is CASSEVGLAGHEQFF. CDR3 in DNA: TGCGCCAGCAGTGAGGTAGGACTAGCGGGACACGAGCAGTTCTTC.

This clonotype was counted many times. V and J are TRBV20-1 and TRBJ2-1, with a tentative D call TRBD1 (6 bases). The CDR3 runs 16 residues. Trimming shortened V by 1 base and J by 6 bases, and 19 bases separated the two germline ends. Germline CDR1 DFQATT, CDR2 SNEGSKA (reference sequence). CDR3: CSARGGMAGARNEQFF. The CDR3 nucleotides are TGCAGTGCTAGAGGGGGTATGGCAGGGGCGCGCAATGAGCAGTTCTTC.

This clonotype was seen many times. The chain is built from TRBV29-1 and TRBJ2-7; D perhaps matches TRBD2 (5 bases). The germline V and J ends were trimmed by 1 base and 5 bases, with 12 bases remaining between them. CDR3 length: 13 amino acids. Germline values: CDR1 SQVTM, CDR2 ANQGSEA. The CDR3 DNA reads as TGCAGCGTTGAAGGTAGGAGGAAGAACGAGCAGTACTTC. Protein: CSVEGRRKNEQYF.

This chain uses TRBV20-1 with TRBJ2-5; 8 positions agree with TRBD1. Germline V gene lookup returns CDR1 DFQATT and CDR2 SNEGSKA (reference sequence). V lost 6 bases and J lost 4; bases outside the gene matches: 7. This CDR3 has 13 residues. Written as DNA, the CDR3 is TGCAGTGCAAACACAGGGGGACTAGAGACCCAGTACTTC. It specifies CSANTGGLETQYF.

This clonotype was seen only a few times. The CDR3 reads CASSETSGFNEQYF. The CDR3 nucleotides read TGCGCCAGCAGCGAGACTAGCGGGTTCAACGAGCAGTACTTC. This chain connects TRBV5-1 to TRBJ2-7; 10 bases fit TRBD2. Trimming took 4 bases from V and 5 from J; bases not matched to a gene: 6. This CDR3 has 14 amino acids. CDR1 and CDR2 from the germline V gene are SGHRS and YFSETQ.

This rearrangement joins TRBV7-2 to TRBJ2-1; TRBD2 agrees at 7 bases. Germline values: CDR1 SGHTA, CDR2 FQGNSA. This CDR3 has 15 amino acids. The ends lost 2 bases at V and 5 bases at J; junction bases unmatched: 6. The CDR3: CASSLSSGNNNEQFF. For the CDR3, the DNA is TGTGCCAGCAGCTTATCCAGCGGGAATAACAATGAGCAGTTCTTC.

The chain recombines TRBV5-1 with TRBJ2-3, with TRBD1 identical over 9 bases. V was clipped by 4 bases and J by 2 bases; unmatched bases: 11. This CDR3 spans 17 amino acids. Germline V gene lookup returns CDR1 SGHRS and CDR2 YFSETQ. The CDR3 DNA reads as TGCGCCAGCAGCCCGGCTGGGACAGGGAGTCTCACAGATACGCAGTATTTT. Its protein is CASSPAGTGSLTDTQYF.

This clonotype was seen a handful of times. J is TRBJ2-1 and V is TRBV20-1; 7 bases match TRBD2. Germline CDR1 DFQATT, CDR2 SNEGSKA (reference sequence). This CDR3 region has 15 residues. The V segment lost 4 bases and the J segment 0 bases; nucleotides outside the gene matches: 6. The CDR3 loop reads CSAKQRDDSYNEQFF. The CDR3 region has the DNA TGCAGTGCTAAACAGCGGGACGACTCCTACAATGAGCAGTTCTTC.

The chain employs TRBV20-1 and TRBJ2-3; 8 positions match TRBD2. The ends lost 0 bases at V and 4 bases at J; junction bases unmatched: 15. Germline CDR1 is DFQATT and CDR2 is SNEGSKA (reference sequence). The CDR3 covers 18 residues. The CDR3 DNA follows: TGCAGTGCTAGAGAGCGGGCGGGAGGTGATTGGCGCGCAGATACGCAGTATTTT. Translating it yields CSARERAGGDWRADTQYF.

V usage is TRBV12-3 or TRBV12-4 and J usage is TRBJ1-1; D call uncertain. The CDR3 extends over 15 amino acids. The ends were cut back, 3 bases at V and 2 bases at J, with 13 bases in the middle. The CDR3 DNA reads TGTGCCAGCAGTTTCGGCCAGGAGGGTAACACTGAAGCTTTCTTT. This translates into CASSFGQEGNTEAFF.

The rearrangement joins TRBV6-2 or TRBV6-3 to TRBJ2-7, with 9 bases identical to TRBD1. Germline V gene lookup returns CDR1 MNHEY and CDR2 SVGEGT. Trimming took 4 bases from V and 4 from J; bases not matched to a gene: 8. CDR3 length: 15 residues. In DNA form, the CDR3 reads TGTGCCAGCAGTTTCGCGAGGACAGGGGCTTACGAGCAGTACTTC. Translating it yields CASSFARTGAYEQYF.

This clonotype was counted only a few times. The rearrangement joins TRBV6-1 to TRBJ1-2, with 9 nucleotides matching TRBD1. Trimming at V came to 6 bases and at J to 6 bases, leaving 8 bases not matched to a gene. Looked up from germline, CDR1 is MNHNS and CDR2 is SASEGT. This CDR3 has 14 residues. The CDR3 region is CASRRGQGTHGYTF. The CDR3 DNA is TGTGCCAGCAGAAGGGGACAGGGTACCCATGGCTACACCTTC.

The CDR3 nucleotides are TGTGCCAGCAGTTACTCGACGCGGGGGCTTGGCTACACCTTC. Amino acid sequence: CASSYSTRGLGYTF. The V call is TRBV6-5, the J call TRBJ1-2; TRBD1 is a possible D gene (6 bases). CDR3 length: 14 residues. CDR1 and CDR2 from the germline V gene are MNHEY and SVGAGI. V lost 0 bases, J lost 7 bases, and 12 bases lay in between.

V and J are TRBV7-2 and TRBJ2-7; 7 nucleotides match TRBD2. Looked up from germline, CDR1 is SGHTA and CDR2 is FQGNSA. The CDR3 runs to 15 residues. V lost 2 bases and J lost 3; bases outside the gene matches: 7. CDR3 region: CASSLSGVLNYEQYF. CDR3 DNA: TGTGCCAGCAGCTTAAGCGGGGTCCTTAACTACGAGCAGTACTTC.

This chain uses TRBV6-2 or TRBV6-3 with TRBJ2-5; TRBD1 agrees at 7 bases. The CDR3 spans 16 residues. The V gene end was trimmed by 2 bases and the J gene end by 5 bases; junction bases not matched to a gene: 11. Per germline, CDR1 MNHEY and CDR2 SVGEGT. CDR3 DNA: TGTGCCAGCAGTTACCCCCGGGACAGTGTTAAGGAGACCCAGTACTTC. It encodes CASSYPRDSVKETQYF.

This chain links TRBV12-3 or TRBV12-4 with TRBJ1-5; D might be TRBD1 (5 bases). V dropped 1 base and J dropped 0 bases, with 10 bases sitting between them. This CDR3 region has 16 residues. CDR3 DNA sequence: TGTGCCAGCAGTTTAGGGGACTGGAATAGCAATCAGCCCCAGCATTTT. Translation gives CASSLGDWNSNQPQHF.

This chain links TRBV12-3 or TRBV12-4 with TRBJ2-7; D not resolved. This CDR3 is built from 13 residues. V was shortened by 3 bases and J by 3 bases, with 9 bases between the two germline ends. CDR3 coding DNA: TGTGCCAGCAGTTTGGGCGGATACTACGAGCAGTACTTC. It codes for CASSLGGYYEQYF.

The table lists this clonotype with a few counts. The chain links TRBV5-5 to TRBJ1-4, with a possible D match to TRBD1 (6 bases). This CDR3 spans 13 amino acids. Germline V lookup: CDR1 SGHKS, CDR2 YYEKEE (reference sequence). Trimming cost V 3 bases and J 6 bases, with 9 bases left between them. CDR3 sequence reads: CASSSRGDEKLFF. The CDR3 DNA is TGTGCCAGCAGCTCCAGGGGAGATGAAAAACTGTTTTTT.

The CDR3, as DNA: TGTGCCGCAGCCGAGACGCCCCCCGGGACCCAGTACTTC. Translated, it gives CAAAETPPGTQYF. The V gene is TRBV7-2, the J gene TRBJ2-5; no clear D gene. V lost 11 bases, J lost 7 bases, and 20 bases lay in between. From germline, CDR1 is SGHTA and CDR2 FQGNSA. This CDR3 contains 13 residues.

This clonotype showed up just a few times. The V call is TRBV7-2, the J call TRBJ2-7, with 7 bases that match TRBD2. V lost 4 bases, J lost 3 bases, and 12 bases stayed unmatched. This CDR3 contains 16 residues. The germline V gene encodes CDR1 SGHTA and CDR2 FQGNSA. CDR3 DNA sequence: TGTGCCAGCAGCTACTCAGTCGGGGGGATTTTCTACGAGCAGTACTTC. Translating gives CASSYSVGGIFYEQYF.

This clonotype has only a few counts. The chain combines TRBV6-5 with TRBJ1-2; D may be TRBD1 (6 bases). This CDR3 has 14 residues. The germline V gene has CDR1 MNHEY and CDR2 SVGAGI. V was clipped by 2 bases and J by 8 bases, with 15 bases between them. This chain's CDR3 is CASSYGVGARGYTF. In DNA, the CDR3 is TGTGCCAGCAGTTACGGTGTGGGGGCGCGGGGCTACACCTTC.

This clonotype was detected a few times. V and J are TRBV5-6 and TRBJ1-4; 8 nucleotides match TRBD1. The CDR3 length is 14 residues. Trimming removed 6 bases from V and 0 bases from J; junction bases left unmatched: 1. CDR1 SGHDT and CDR2 YYEEEE come from the germline V gene. DNA of the CDR3: TGTGCCAGCACGACAGGGGCAACTAATGAAAAACTGTTTTTT. Translation: CASTTGATNEKLFF.

The chain recombines TRBV24-1 with TRBJ2-2; either TRBD1 or TRBD2 may fit D (6 bases each). Trimming took off 1 base at V and 6 bases at J, with 17 bases between the two ends. CDR1 is KGHDR, CDR2 SFDVKD, per germline. The CDR3 runs 17 residues. In DNA form, the CDR3 reads TGTGCCACCAGTGATTTTGAGGGGGGTCTCGTACCCGGGGAGCTGTTTTTT. Protein product: CATSDFEGGLVPGELFF.

This clonotype was detected a few times. The rearrangement links TRBV20-1 to TRBJ2-1; possibly TRBD2 for D (6 bases). The germline gives CDR1 DFQATT, CDR2 SNEGSKA (reference sequence). Trimming cost V 3 bases and J 3 bases, with 6 bases left between them. CDR3 length: 12 amino acids. The CDR3 DNA follows: TGCAGTGCTAGCGGGGGCTACAATGAGCAGTTCTTC. Its protein product is CSASGGYNEQFF.

In this sample, this clonotype turned up a few times. The genes are TRBV11-2 and TRBJ2-5; maybe TRBD1 (6 bases). Trimming pared 5 bases from V and 4 bases from J, leaving 14 bases between. This CDR3 has 14 amino acids. Germline loops: CDR1 SGHAT, CDR2 FQNNGV. The CDR3 loop is CASSGQGRRETQYF. The CDR3 bases are TGTGCCAGCAGCGGGCAGGGGCGGCGAGAGACCCAGTACTTC.